This TCR beta chain is from a study of blood T cell repertoires in COVID-19. Study details: The cDNA or gDNA used as material had been derived from T cells, B-cell-depleted T cells, or PBMCs.

The data were produced by immunoSEQ multiplex PCR, yet TCRdb's version contains in-frame clones alone and is incomplete. In the table there are 200,000 to 250,000 clones, 70% to 90% of which are singletons. Enrolled through a virtual design, the participants were between roughly 18 and 95 years of age and came from about two dozen US areas. Cohorts were determined from participant-reported clinical history. The CDR3 is made up of 19 amino acids. V lost 2 bases and J lost 1; bases outside the gene matches: 8. Germline V gene data show CDR1 as KGHDR and CDR2 as SFDVKD. The chain employs TRBV24-1 and TRBJ2-3; TRBD2 matches 13 bases. The receptor was isolated from a man aged 30 to 45 who had recovered from COVID-19. The specimen sequenced was PBMCs or T cells enriched from blood (not recorded which). CDR3 sequence reads: CATSDYGLAGDQGTDTQYF. CDR3 DNA sequence: TGTGCCACCAGTGATTACGGACTAGCGGGAGATCAGGGCACAGATACGCAGTATTTT.